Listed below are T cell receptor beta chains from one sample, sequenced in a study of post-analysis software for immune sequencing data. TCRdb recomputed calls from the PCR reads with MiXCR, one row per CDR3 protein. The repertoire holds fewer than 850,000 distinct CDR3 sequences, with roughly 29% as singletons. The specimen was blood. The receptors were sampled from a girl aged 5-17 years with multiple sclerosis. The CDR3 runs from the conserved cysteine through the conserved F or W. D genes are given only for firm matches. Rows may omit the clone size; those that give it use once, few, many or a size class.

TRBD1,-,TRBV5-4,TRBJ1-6,CASSTGQPNSPLHF,TGTGCCAGCAGCACGGGACAGCCGAATTCACCCCTCCACTTT
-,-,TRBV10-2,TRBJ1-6,CASSESWATLHF,TGCGCCAGCAGTGAGTCCTGGGCAACCCTCCACTTT
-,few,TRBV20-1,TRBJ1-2,CSSGDGYTF,TGCAGTTCAGGGGATGGCTACACCTTC
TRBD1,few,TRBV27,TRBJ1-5,CASSSTGLRNQPQHF,TGTGCCAGCAGCTCGACAGGGTTGCGCAATCAGCCCCAGCATTTT
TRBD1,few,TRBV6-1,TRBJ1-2,CASSETGTGYGYTF,TGTGCCAGCAGTGAAACCGGGACAGGCTATGGCTACACCTTC
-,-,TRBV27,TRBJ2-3,CASSSPSRLNTQYF,TGTGCCAGCAGTTCCCCTTCCCGGCTAAATACGCAGTATTTT
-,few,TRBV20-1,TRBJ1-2,CSAIWPSTPSDGYTF,TGCAGTGCTATCTGGCCGAGTACCCCCAGTGATGGCTACACCTTC
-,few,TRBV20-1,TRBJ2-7,CSAADMRTYEQYF,TGCAGTGCTGCGGACATGAGAACCTACGAGCAGTACTTC
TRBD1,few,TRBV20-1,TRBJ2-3,CSAMTGGGLATDTQYF,TGCAGTGCTATGACAGGGGGCGGGCTAGCGACAGATACGCAGTATTTT
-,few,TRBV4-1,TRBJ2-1,CASSQEPGSGQFF,TGCGCCAGCAGCCAAGAACCGGGATCCGGGCAGTTCTTC
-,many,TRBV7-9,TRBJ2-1,CASSLTGFYNEQFF,TGTGCCAGCAGCTTAACAGGTTTCTACAATGAGCAGTTCTTC
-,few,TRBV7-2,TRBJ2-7,CASSLVTTRYEQYF,TGTGCCAGCAGCTTGGTTACTACCCGCTACGAGCAGTACTTC
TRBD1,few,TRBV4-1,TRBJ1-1,CASSQGTGRAEAFF,TGCGCCAGCAGCCAAGGGACAGGGAGGGCTGAAGCTTTCTTT
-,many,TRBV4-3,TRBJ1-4,CASSQDDIGLRNEKLFF,TGCGCCAGCAGCCAAGACGACATTGGACTCCGTAATGAAAAACTGTTTTTT